This entry lists 28 T cell receptor beta chains sequenced from one sample in a study of response to subunit inactivated influenza vaccine. Using its own MiXCR run on the RT-PCR reads, TCRdb lists one record per CDR3 protein. The table records around 580,000 distinct CDR3 sequences, roughly 15% of them present only once. Sequenced here: PBMCs from blood, sampled approximately 13 days after vaccination. The receptors derive from a man aged 50 to 59 who received an inactivated influenza vaccine.

In DNA, the CDR3 is TGTGCCAGCAGGCTCACTAGCGGGGGAACCGGGGAGCTGTTTTTT. This encodes CASRLTSGGTGELFF. This rearrangement joins TRBV3-1 to TRBJ2-2; 11 bases are a match to TRBD2. The germline V gene has CDR1 LGHDT and CDR2 YNNKEL (reference sequence). The junction had 5 bases not matched to a gene; V was cut back by 6 bases and J by 5 bases. The CDR3 is made up of 15 amino acids.

This clonotype appeared a few times. The chain combines TRBV7-2 with TRBJ1-1, with D unclear. Germline V lookup: CDR1 SGHTA, CDR2 FQGNSA. Trimming shortened V by 1 base and J by 0 bases, and 9 bases separated the two germline ends. There are 15 residues in the CDR3. Here the CDR3 DNA reads TGTGCCAGCAGCTTAGTAGGCAGGATGAACACTGAAGCTTTCTTT. Translated, it gives CASSLVGRMNTEAFF. Drawing the rest from reference TRBV7-2 and TRBJ1-1, the complete variable domain is GAGVSQSPSNKVTEKGKDVELRCDPISGHTALYWYRQSLGQGLEFLIYFQGNSAPDKSGLPSDRFSAERTGGSVSTLTIQRTQQEDSAVYLCASSLVGRMNTEAFFGQGTRLTVV.

The chain is built from TRBV20-1 and TRBJ2-5; tentatively, D is TRBD2 (5 bases). Trimming stripped 2 bases from V and 2 bases from J, with 12 bases between. CDR3 size: 14 residues. From germline, CDR1 is DFQATT and CDR2 SNEGSKA (reference sequence). In nucleotides, the CDR3 is TGCAGTGCTAGAAGCCCTGAGGGACAAGAGACCCAGTACTTC. Protein sequence: CSARSPEGQETQYF.

This clonotype was seen a handful of times. J is TRBJ2-7 and V is TRBV11-1; D uncertain. V was clipped by 4 bases and J by 5 bases, with 9 bases between them. Germline V gene data show CDR1 as SGHAT and CDR2 as FQDESV (reference sequence). The CDR3 consists of 12 residues. The CDR3 spells CASSSGGDEQYF. The CDR3 DNA is TGTGCCAGCAGCTCGGGCGGCGACGAGCAGTACTTC.

This clonotype was observed a handful of times. The chain links TRBV28 to TRBJ2-1; 14 bases agree with TRBD2. Germline V gives CDR1 MDHEN, CDR2 SYDVKM. Losses at the gene ends were 3 bases for V and 0 bases for J; bases not matched to a gene: 16. The CDR3 sequence is 22 residues long. DNA of the CDR3: TGTGCCAGCAGTTTCAGACTCCGGACTAGCGGGAGGACACAGAGCTCCTACAATGAGCAGTTCTTC. Amino acids: CASSFRLRTSGRTQSSYNEQFF.

The chain links TRBV18 to TRBJ1-2; maybe TRBD1 (6 bases). CDR3 length equals 14 residues. V was clipped by 0 bases and J by 4 bases, with 9 bases between them. Looked up from germline, CDR1 is KGHSH and CDR2 is LQKENI. The DNA for the CDR3 is TGTGCCAGCTCACCACCGAGCAGGGGCTATGGCTACACCTTC. This codes for CASSPPSRGYGYTF. Looking up the rest from reference TRBV18 and TRBJ1-2 gives the full variable domain: NAGVMQNPRHLVRRRGQEARLRCSPMKGHSHVYWYRQLPEEGLKFMVYLQKENIIDESGMPKERFSAEFPKEGPSILRIQQVVRGDSAAYFCASSPPSRGYGYTFGSGTRLTVV.

In its sample, this clonotype was seen a few times. The chain is built from TRBV7-8 and TRBJ2-3; 8 positions match TRBD1. J was trimmed by 1 base and V by 1 base; bases with no gene match: 7. The germline V gene encodes CDR1 SGHVS and CDR2 FQNEAQ. This CDR3 is built from 17 residues. Written as DNA, the CDR3 is TGTGCCAGCAGCTTAGAAGGGTCGGGACAGGGCACAGATACGCAGTATTTT. It codes for CASSLEGSGQGTDTQYF.

This clonotype was counted at least ten times. The CDR3 loop is CASSQGWGNSNQPQHF. In nucleotides, the CDR3 is TGTGCCAGCAGCCAAGGGTGGGGAAATAGCAATCAGCCCCAGCATTTT. The chain uses TRBV3-1 and TRBJ1-5; D remains ambiguous. Germline assignment: CDR1 LGHDT and CDR2 YNNKEL (reference sequence). V lost 1 base to trimming and J lost 0 bases, with 10 bases between them. This CDR3 is built from 16 residues. The full variable domain, rest sourced from reference TRBV3-1 and TRBJ1-5, is DTAVSQTPKYLVTQMGNDKSIKCEQNLGHDTMYWYKQDSKKFLKIMFSYNNKELIINETVPNRFSPKSPDKAHLNLHINSLELGDSAVYFCASSQGWGNSNQPQHFGDGTRLSIL.

The chain recombines TRBV3-1 with TRBJ2-3; 14 bases map to TRBD2. The CDR3 has 20 residues. Germline CDR1 and CDR2: LGHDT and YNNKEL (reference sequence). J gave up 2 bases and V 1 base, and 11 bases lay outside the gene matches. Here the CDR3 DNA reads TGTGCCAGCAGCCAAGCCGGACTAGCGGGAGGAAGTGAAGCCACAGATACGCAGTATTTT. This encodes CASSQAGLAGGSEATDTQYF.

Turning to this clonotype: This may arise from a read error, as a much more abundant clone is one base away. The CDR3 nucleotides are TGCACCGTTGTAGGGTCATCGAACACCGGGGAGCTGTTTTTT. Translated, it gives CTVVGSSNTGELFF. V gene TRBV29-1 combines with J gene TRBJ2-2; D is unclear. The CDR3 contains 14 residues. CDR1 and CDR2 (germline): SQVTM, ANQGSEA.

This clonotype was seen a few times. The chain has TRBV7-8 and TRBJ1-4, with D perhaps TRBD1 (5 bases). Germline-derived CDR1 and CDR2 are SGHVS and FQNEAQ. The CDR3 totals 17 residues. Trimming stripped 5 bases from V and 7 bases from J, with 23 bases between. The CDR3 nucleotides read TGTGCCAGCAGCGATCTCTGGGGCAACCCAGATGGTGAAAAACTGTTTTTT. Encoded protein: CASSDLWGNPDGEKLFF.

This chain uses TRBV6-2 or TRBV6-3 with TRBJ1-1; TRBD1 agrees at 11 bases. The CDR3 runs 15 residues. The germline V gene has CDR1 MNHEY and CDR2 SVGEGT. V trimming: 4 bases; J trimming: 3 bases; junction bases outside the gene matches: 4. CDR3 sequence: CASSWTGGYDTEAFF. The CDR3 DNA reads as TGTGCCAGCAGTTGGACAGGGGGCTATGACACTGAAGCTTTCTTT.

The gene calls are TRBV29-1 and TRBJ2-4; D might be TRBD1 (6 bases). The V gene's germline CDR1 is SQVTM and CDR2 ANQGSEA. With 6 bases removed from V and 0 bases from J, the gap between germline ends came to 9 bases. The CDR3 contains 13 residues. CDR3 DNA sequence: TGCAGCGTCTCGGACAGAGCCAAAAACATTCAGTACTTC. Translation gives CSVSDRAKNIQYF.

This clonotype occurred many times. CDR3 protein: CSVEGTGGIFEQFF. CDR3 in DNA: TGCAGCGTTGAAGGGACAGGGGGAATCTTTGAGCAGTTCTTC. The chain joins TRBV29-1 to TRBJ2-1; 10 nucleotides align to TRBD1. With 1 base clipped from V and 9 bases from J, the junction kept 6 bases outside the gene matches. The CDR3 runs 14 residues. The germline V gene encodes CDR1 SQVTM and CDR2 ANQGSEA.

The chain joins TRBV30 to TRBJ1-4, with 7 bases aligning to TRBD1. Germline V CDR1 and CDR2: GTSNPN, SVGIG (reference sequence). The ends lost 8 bases at V and 11 bases at J; junction bases unmatched: 14. This CDR3 contains 13 residues. CDR3 sequence (DNA): TGTGCCCTACCAGGGGGAATTTATTGGAAACTGTTTTTT. Its protein product is CALPGGIYWKLFF.

This clonotype appeared a few times. CDR3 loop: CASSHNGNQPQHF. The CDR3 DNA follows: TGTGCCAGCAGCCACAACGGCAATCAGCCCCAGCATTTT. V gene TRBV27 combines with J gene TRBJ1-5, with unresolved D. The ends were cut back, 6 bases at V and 2 bases at J, with 8 bases in the middle. The CDR3 has 13 amino acids. Looked up from germline, CDR1 is MNHEY and CDR2 is SMNVEV (reference sequence).

The sample holds a few counts of this clonotype. The gene calls are TRBV4-1 and TRBJ1-2, with TRBD1 matching 8 bases. Unmatched junction bases numbered 7, after V lost 6 bases and J lost 4 bases. Germline V lookup: CDR1 MGHRA, CDR2 YSYEKL. The CDR3 runs 14 residues. DNA of the CDR3: TGCGCCAGCAGGGATATCGGACAGGGCTATGGCTACACCTTC. Protein sequence: CASRDIGQGYGYTF.

CDR3 DNA sequence: TGTGCCAGCAGTTTCATTGCGGGAGGGCTGAGCACCGGGGAGCTGTTTTTT. It translates to CASSFIAGGLSTGELFF. This chain connects TRBV27 to TRBJ2-2, with 9 bases aligning to TRBD2. V lost 3 bases and J lost 4; bases outside the gene matches: 9. This CDR3 is 17 amino acids long. Germline V gene sequence: CDR1 MNHEY, CDR2 SMNVEV (reference sequence).

The chain recombines TRBV6-2 or TRBV6-3 with TRBJ2-7; 7 positions agree with TRBD2. The CDR3 runs 15 residues. V lost 0 bases to trimming and J lost 2 bases; unmatched junction nucleotides: 4. CDR1 is MNHEY and CDR2 is SVGEGT in the germline V gene. The CDR3 DNA reads as TGTGCCAGCAGTTACTCTGCGGGAGTAACCTACGAGCAGTACTTC. It translates to CASSYSAGVTYEQYF.

There are many counts of this clonotype. This chain connects TRBV7-2 to TRBJ2-1; 7 bases map to TRBD2. The germline gives CDR1 SGHTA, CDR2 FQGNSA. V shed 1 base, J shed 12 bases, and the junction held 6 bases outside the gene matches. This CDR3 spans 13 amino acids. The CDR3, as DNA: TGTGCCAGCAGCTTAGGGGCGGGGAGGGGGCAGTTCTTC. As protein: CASSLGAGRGQFF.

This clonotype has a handful of counts. The chain is built from TRBV6-1 and TRBJ2-7; D uncertain. The CDR3 consists of 15 residues. V lost 1 base and J lost 0, with 10 bases in between. Per the germline V gene, CDR1 is MNHNS and CDR2 is SASEGT. The DNA of the CDR3 is TGTGCCAGCAGTGAAGAGGCTACCCTCTCCTACGAGCAGTACTTC. It translates to CASSEEATLSYEQYF.

This clonotype was seen only a few times. The CDR3 loop is CASSDNAGVAETQYF. The CDR3 DNA is TGTGCCAGCAGCGATAACGCTGGGGTAGCAGAGACCCAGTACTTC. The V and J genes are TRBV11-2 and TRBJ2-5; D gene ambiguous. This CDR3 contains 15 residues. Germline V gene lookup returns CDR1 SGHAT and CDR2 FQNNGV. Trimming shortened V by 5 bases and J by 4 bases, and 17 bases separated the two germline ends.

This clonotype appeared a few times. The chain uses TRBV6-4 and TRBJ2-7; D is unclear. Germline CDR1 reads MRHNA; CDR2 reads SNTAGT. V lost 5 bases to trimming and J lost 5 bases, with 10 bases between them. CDR3 length: 12 amino acids. DNA for the CDR3: TGTGCCAGCAGTTTTAACCTACACGAGCAGTACTTC. Amino acid sequence: CASSFNLHEQYF.

This clonotype was counted only a few times. The chain links TRBV29-1 to TRBJ2-7, with D perhaps assigned TRBD1 or TRBD2 (6 bases each). The V gene's germline CDR1 is SQVTM and CDR2 ANQGSEA. CDR3 length: 12 amino acids. Trimming removed 5 bases from V and 3 bases from J, with 11 bases in between. As DNA, the CDR3 is TGCAGCGTTCCGGGGGCAAACTACGAGCAGTACTTC. It translates to CSVPGANYEQYF.

The chain has TRBV5-1 and TRBJ2-1; the match to TRBD2 covers 7 bases. CDR1 and CDR2 (germline): SGHRS, YFSETQ. The CDR3 totals 16 residues. V lost 0 bases and J lost 4; bases outside the gene matches: 7. The CDR3 loop is CASSLELATGYNEQFF. DNA of the CDR3: TGCGCCAGCAGCTTGGAACTAGCGACGGGATACAATGAGCAGTTCTTC.

This clonotype was counted only a few times. V is TRBV4-2 and J is TRBJ2-1, with 12 bases aligning to TRBD2. Germline lookup yields CDR1 LGHNA and CDR2 YNFKEQ. This CDR3 has 14 amino acids. Unmatched junction bases numbered 5, after V lost 8 bases and J lost 6 bases. The CDR3 is CASGGLAGTNEQFF. DNA for the CDR3: TGTGCCAGCGGCGGACTAGCGGGAACCAATGAGCAGTTCTTC.

CDR3 in amino acids: CASSHPGTGYNEQFF. The CDR3 coding sequence is TGTGCCAGCAGCCACCCCGGGACGGGTTACAATGAGCAGTTCTTC. The chain uses TRBV3-1 and TRBJ2-1; D could derive from TRBD1 or TRBD2 (5 bases each). V lost 3 bases and J lost 4, with 13 bases in between. CDR1 and CDR2 (germline): LGHDT, YNNKEL (reference sequence). The CDR3 is 15 residues long.

This clonotype was counted between two and nine times. The V and J genes are TRBV15 and TRBJ1-1; D gene ambiguous. The V end was cut by 0 bases, the J end by 5 bases, with 10 bases between. Germline CDR1 reads LNHNV; CDR2 reads YYDKDF (reference sequence). The CDR3 consists of 14 residues. This CDR3 is CATSRDLRETEAFF. As DNA, the CDR3 is TGTGCCACCAGCAGAGATCTACGAGAGACTGAAGCTTTCTTT.